One TCR beta chain is described in this entry. The sample comes from a study of blood T cell repertoires in COVID-19. Across the whole study: There were acute and convalescent COVID-19 samples, and they came from the United States, Italy and Spain. PBMCs, B-cell-depleted T cells, or T cells provided the cDNA or gDNA that made up the material.

Seattle's cohort entered during active infection and was followed longitudinally. The CDR3 totals 12 residues. Germline V gene sequence: CDR1 SNHLY, CDR2 FYNNEI. Trimming left V 8 bases short and J 2 bases short, with 9 bases between. Per the study methods: Amplification from reference gene primers served as the basis for estimated nucleated cell counts. TCRdb's copy holds only in-frame clones and misses some; the assay was immunoSEQ multiplex PCR. V, J and clone size derive from that table, while D and trimming were established from the DNA sequence. This sample has a few hundred thousand clones, with almost 90% found just once.

This clonotype was obtained from a woman aged 55-69 years with COVID-19, enrolled during active disease. This sequence joins TRBV2 and TRBJ1-2; D gene unclear. Source material: peripheral blood. As DNA, the CDR3 is TGTGCCAGCGGAGCTACCAACTATGGCTACACCTTC. It specifies CASGATNYGYTF.